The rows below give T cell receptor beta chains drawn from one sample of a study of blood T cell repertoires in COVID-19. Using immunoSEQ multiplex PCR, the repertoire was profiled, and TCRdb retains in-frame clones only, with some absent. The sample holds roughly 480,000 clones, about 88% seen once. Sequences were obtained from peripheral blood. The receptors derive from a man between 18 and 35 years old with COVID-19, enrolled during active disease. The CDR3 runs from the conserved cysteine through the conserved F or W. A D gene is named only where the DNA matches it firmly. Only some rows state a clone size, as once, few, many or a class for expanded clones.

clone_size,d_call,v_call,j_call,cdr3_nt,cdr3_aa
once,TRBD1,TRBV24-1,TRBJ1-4,TGTGCCACCAGTGATGCCGGGACAGGGGATGAAAAACTGTTTTTT,CATSDAGTGDEKLFF
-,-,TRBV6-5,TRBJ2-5,TGTGCCAGCAGTTGGACAGATAGATCAGAGACCCAGTACTTC,CASSWTDRSETQYF
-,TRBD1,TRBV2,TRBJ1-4,TGTGCCAGCAAACGGACAGGGTCCAATGAAAAACTGTTTTTT,CASKRTGSNEKLFF
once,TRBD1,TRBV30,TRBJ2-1,TGTGCCTGGGGTACCCGGGACAGGCGTAATGAGCAGTTCTTC,CAWGTRDRRNEQFF
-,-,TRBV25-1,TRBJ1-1,TGTGCCAGCAGGGGGTTACAGGGATTTGAAGCTTTCTTT,CASRGLQGFEAFF
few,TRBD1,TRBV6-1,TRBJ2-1,TGTGCCAGCAGTGAATCAGGGGGCTACAATGAGCAGTTCTTC,CASSESGGYNEQFF
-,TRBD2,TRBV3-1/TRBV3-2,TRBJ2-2,TGTGCCAGTTCGACTAGCGGAACCGGGGAGCTGTTTTTT,CASSTSGTGELFF
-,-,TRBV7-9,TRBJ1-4,TGTGCCAGCAGCTTAAACAGACCTAATGAAAAACTGTTTTTT,CASSLNRPNEKLFF
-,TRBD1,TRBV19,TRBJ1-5,TGTGCCAGTAGCCCGACAGGGGGCGCGAATCAGCCCCAGCATTTT,CASSPTGGANQPQHF
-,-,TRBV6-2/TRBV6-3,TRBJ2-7,TGTGCCAGCAGTGAGATAGGGGGTTCCCCCTACGAGCAGTACTTC,CASSEIGGSPYEQYF
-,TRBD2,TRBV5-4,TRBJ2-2,TGTGCCAGCAGCTTTAAGAAACTAGCGGGGGAGTCCGGGGAGCTGTTTTTT,CASSFKKLAGESGELFF
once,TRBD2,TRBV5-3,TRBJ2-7,TGTGCCAGAAGCTTGCCCTCCCAGACTAGCGGGAGGGACTACGAGCAGTACTTC,CARSLPSQTSGRDYEQYF
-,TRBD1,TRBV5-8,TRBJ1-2,TGTGCCAGCAATTCACACAGGGGCTCCAGGATCTATGGCTACACCTTC,CASNSHRGSRIYGYTF
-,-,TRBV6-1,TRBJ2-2,TGTGCCAGCAGTGAGGCGACAGGCGACACCGGGGAGCTGTTTTTT,CASSEATGDTGELFF
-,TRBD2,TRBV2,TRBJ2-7,TGTGCCAGCAGTGAAGTCTTAGGACTAGCGGGAGGCGAGCAGTACTTC,CASSEVLGLAGGEQYF
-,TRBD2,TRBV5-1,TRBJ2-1,TGCGCCAGCAGCCCCATTAGCGCGGGAGGGAACAATGAGCAGTTCTTC,CASSPISAGGNNEQFF
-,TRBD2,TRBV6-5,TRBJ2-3,TGTGCCAGCAGTTATAGGGTGAGGCGGGAGAAGGGAACGCAGTATTTT,CASSYRVRREKGTQYF
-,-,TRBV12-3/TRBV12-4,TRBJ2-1,TGTGCCAGCAGTCGGAATGAGCAGTTCTTC,CASSRNEQFF
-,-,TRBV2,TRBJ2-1,TGTGCCAGCAGCCTTACTAAAGAGCAGTTCTTC,CASSLTKEQFF
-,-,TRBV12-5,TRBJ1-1,TGTGCTAGTGGTTTGGTACCGGACATCCCAAGGCCAAGAGCTTTCTTT,CASGLVPDIPRPRAFF
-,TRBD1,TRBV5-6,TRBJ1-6,TGTGCCAGCAGCGGGGTGGGGACAGGGGGTTCACCCCTCCACTTT,CASSGVGTGGSPLHF
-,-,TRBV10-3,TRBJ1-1,TGTGCCATCAGTCTGACAGGGAACACTGAAGCTTTCTTT,CAISLTGNTEAFF
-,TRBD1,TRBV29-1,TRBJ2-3,TGCAGCGTCGCCGGACAGGGCCAGAATACGCAGTATTTT,CSVAGQGQNTQYF
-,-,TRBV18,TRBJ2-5,TGTGCCAGCTCATGGCAGGGAGGGGGCCAAGAGACCCAGTACTTC,CASSWQGGGQETQYF
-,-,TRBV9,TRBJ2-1,TGTGCCAGCAGCGTAGCCCTCCCTTTAGCTCGGCAGTTCTTC,CASSVALPLARQFF
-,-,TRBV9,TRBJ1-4,TGTGCCAGCAGCCCCCGGACTGCAACTAATGAAAAACTGTTTTTT,CASSPRTATNEKLFF
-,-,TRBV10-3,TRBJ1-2,TGTGCCATCAGCCCACGGGGGGCGATGGGGGGCTACACCTTC,CAISPRGAMGGYTF
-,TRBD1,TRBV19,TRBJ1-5,TGTGCCAGACGTACAGGGGGCCGGGGTATATCGGGCAATCAGCCCCAGCATTTT,CARRTGGRGISGNQPQHF
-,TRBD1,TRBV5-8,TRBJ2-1,TGTGCCAGCAGCCGGGACAGGGAAAATGAGCAGTTCTTC,CASSRDRENEQFF
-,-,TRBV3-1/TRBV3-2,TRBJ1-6,TGTGCCAGCAGCCAAGAGATCGAGAACACTGGAAGCGCACCCCTCCACTTT,CASSQEIENTGSAPLHF
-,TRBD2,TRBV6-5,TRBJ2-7,TGTGCCAGCAGTTTCAAGCGGGGGGGCCCTTACGAGCAGTACTTC,CASSFKRGGPYEQYF
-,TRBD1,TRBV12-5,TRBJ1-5,TGTGCTAGTGGCAACCTCCGGGACAGCCGCAATCAGCCCCAGCATTTT,CASGNLRDSRNQPQHF
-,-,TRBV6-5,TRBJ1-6,TGTGCCAGCAGTCCGCTTGGGGGGTCACCCCTCCACTTT,CASSPLGGSPLHF
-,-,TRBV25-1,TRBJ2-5,TGTGCCAGCAGTGACCCACGACAGCTTCGGCAAGAGACCCAGTACTTC,CASSDPRQLRQETQYF
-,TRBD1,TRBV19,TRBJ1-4,TGTGCCAGTAGTACCGCTCGACAGGGCAGTGAAAAACTGTTTTTT,CASSTARQGSEKLFF
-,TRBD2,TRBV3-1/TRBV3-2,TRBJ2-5,TGTGCCAGCAGTTATACTAGCGGGGGAGGGGAGACCCAGTACTTC,CASSYTSGGGETQYF
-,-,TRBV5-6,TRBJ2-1,TGTGCCAGCAGCGCGGGACAGAGCCACAATGAGCAGTTCTTC,CASSAGQSHNEQFF
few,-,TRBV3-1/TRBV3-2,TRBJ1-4,TGTGCCAGCAGCCTCCGACAATCGGCTAATGAAAAACTGTTTTTT,CASSLRQSANEKLFF
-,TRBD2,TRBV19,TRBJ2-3,TGTGCCAGTAGTACCTGGACTAGCGGGAGCACAGATACGCAGTATTTT,CASSTWTSGSTDTQYF
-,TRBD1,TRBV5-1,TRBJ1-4,TGCGCCAGCAGCTTGGACAGGGGGAATGAAAAACTGTTTTTT,CASSLDRGNEKLFF
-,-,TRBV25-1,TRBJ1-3,TGTGCCAGCAGCGACTTTTCGGGTTCAGGAAACACCATATATTTT,CASSDFSGSGNTIYF